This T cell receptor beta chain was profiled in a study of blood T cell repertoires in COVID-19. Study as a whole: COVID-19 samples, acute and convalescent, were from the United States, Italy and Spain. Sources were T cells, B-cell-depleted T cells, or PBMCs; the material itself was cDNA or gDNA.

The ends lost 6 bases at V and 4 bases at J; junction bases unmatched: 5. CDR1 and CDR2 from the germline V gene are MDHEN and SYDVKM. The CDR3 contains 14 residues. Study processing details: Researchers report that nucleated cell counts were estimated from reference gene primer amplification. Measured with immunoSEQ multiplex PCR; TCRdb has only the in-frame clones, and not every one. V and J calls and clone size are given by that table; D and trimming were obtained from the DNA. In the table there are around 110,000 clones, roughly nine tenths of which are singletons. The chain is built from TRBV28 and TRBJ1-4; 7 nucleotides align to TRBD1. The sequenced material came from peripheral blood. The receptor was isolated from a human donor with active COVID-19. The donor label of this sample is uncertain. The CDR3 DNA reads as TGTGCCAGCAGGAGGGGGCAACATAATGAAAAACTGTTTTTT. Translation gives CASRRGQHNEKLFF.